This TCR beta chain was obtained from a study of blood T cell repertoires in COVID-19. Study summary: Some COVID-19 samples were acute and others convalescent; all came from the United States, Italy and Spain. Sources were T cells, B-cell-depleted T cells, or PBMCs; the material itself was cDNA or gDNA.

CDR3 size: 15 residues. CDR1 and CDR2 (germline): KGHSH, LQKENI. V dropped 0 bases and J dropped 8; count of bases not matched to a gene: 9. Sequenced by immunoSEQ multiplex PCR; TCRdb stores in-frame clones only, minus some. The repertoire includes about 140,000 clones, 88% of them detected once, and 10% sits in the top ten. The specimen was peripheral blood. The chain employs TRBV18 and TRBJ1-1; 7 nucleotides line up with TRBD1. This clonotype was sampled from a man aged 50 to 60 with active or convalescent COVID-19. In DNA form, the CDR3 reads TGTGCCAGCTCACCACCGGGGAGGCCAGGGGGAGAAGCTTTCTTT. As protein: CASSPPGRPGGEAFF.